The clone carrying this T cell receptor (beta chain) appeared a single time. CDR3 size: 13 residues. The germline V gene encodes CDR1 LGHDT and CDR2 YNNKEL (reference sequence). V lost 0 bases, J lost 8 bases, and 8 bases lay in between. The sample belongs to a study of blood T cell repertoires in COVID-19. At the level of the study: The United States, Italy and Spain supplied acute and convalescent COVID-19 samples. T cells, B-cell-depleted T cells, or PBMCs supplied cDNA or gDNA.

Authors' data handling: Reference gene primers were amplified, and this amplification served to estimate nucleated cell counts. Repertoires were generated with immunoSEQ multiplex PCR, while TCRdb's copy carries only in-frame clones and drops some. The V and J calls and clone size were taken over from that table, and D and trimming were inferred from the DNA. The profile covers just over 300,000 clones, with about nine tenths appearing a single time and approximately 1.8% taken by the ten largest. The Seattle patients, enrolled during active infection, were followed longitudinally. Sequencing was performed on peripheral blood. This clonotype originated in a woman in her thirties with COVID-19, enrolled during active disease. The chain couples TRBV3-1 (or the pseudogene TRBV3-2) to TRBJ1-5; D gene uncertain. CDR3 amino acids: CASSQDISEPQHF. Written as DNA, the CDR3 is TGTGCCAGCAGCCAAGATATATCCGAGCCCCAGCATTTT.